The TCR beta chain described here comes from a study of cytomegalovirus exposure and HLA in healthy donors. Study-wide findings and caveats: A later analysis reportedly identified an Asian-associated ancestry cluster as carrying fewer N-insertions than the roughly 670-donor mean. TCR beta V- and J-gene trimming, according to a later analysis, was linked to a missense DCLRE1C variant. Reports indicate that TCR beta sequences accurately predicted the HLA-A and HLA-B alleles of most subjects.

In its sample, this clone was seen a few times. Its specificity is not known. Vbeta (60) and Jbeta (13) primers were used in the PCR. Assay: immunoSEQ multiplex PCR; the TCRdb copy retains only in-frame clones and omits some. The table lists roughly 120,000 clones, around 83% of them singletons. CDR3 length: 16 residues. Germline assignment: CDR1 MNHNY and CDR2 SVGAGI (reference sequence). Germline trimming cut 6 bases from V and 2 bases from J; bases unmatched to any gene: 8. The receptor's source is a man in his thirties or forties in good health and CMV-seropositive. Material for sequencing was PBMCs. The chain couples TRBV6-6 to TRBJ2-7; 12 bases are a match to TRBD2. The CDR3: CASSPGTSGHTYEQYV. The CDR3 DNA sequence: TGTGCCAGCAGCCCTGGGACTAGCGGGCATACCTACGAGCAGTACGTC.